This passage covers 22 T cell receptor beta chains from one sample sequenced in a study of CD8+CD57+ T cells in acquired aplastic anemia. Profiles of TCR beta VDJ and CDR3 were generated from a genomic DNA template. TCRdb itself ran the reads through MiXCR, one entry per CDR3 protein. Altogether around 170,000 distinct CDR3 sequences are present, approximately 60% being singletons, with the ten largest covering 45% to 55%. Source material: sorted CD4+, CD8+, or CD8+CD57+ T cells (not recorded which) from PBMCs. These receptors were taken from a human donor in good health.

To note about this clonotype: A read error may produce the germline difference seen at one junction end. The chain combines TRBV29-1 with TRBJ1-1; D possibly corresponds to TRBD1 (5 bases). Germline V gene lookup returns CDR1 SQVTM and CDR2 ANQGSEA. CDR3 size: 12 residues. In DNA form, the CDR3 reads TGCAGCGTTGAAACAGGAAGCACTGGAGCTTTCTTT. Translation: CSVETGSTGAFF.

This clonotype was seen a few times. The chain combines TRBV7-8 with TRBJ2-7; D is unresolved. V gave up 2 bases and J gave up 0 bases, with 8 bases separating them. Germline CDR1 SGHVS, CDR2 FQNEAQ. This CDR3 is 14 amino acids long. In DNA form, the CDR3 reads TGTGCCAGCAGCTTATTCCGAAGCTCCTACGAGCAGTACTTC. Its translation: CASSLFRSSYEQYF.

In nucleotides, the CDR3 is TGTGCCAGCAGTGAAGCGCTTCGGGACTACTCCTACGAGCAGTACTTC. This gives the protein CASSEALRDYSYEQYF. J is TRBJ2-7 and V is TRBV2; TRBD2 matches at 7 bases. Germline CDR1 is SNHLY and CDR2 is FYNNEI. The length of the CDR3 is 16 residues. V was pared by 0 bases and J by 0 bases, with 5 bases of the junction left unmatched. Supplemented by reference TRBV2 and TRBJ2-7, the full variable domain reads EPEVTQTPSHQVTQMGQEVILRCVPISNHLYFYWYRQILGQKVEFLVSFYNNEISEKSEIFDDQFSVERPDGSNFTLKIRSTKLEDSAMYFCASSEALRDYSYEQYFGPGTRLTVT.

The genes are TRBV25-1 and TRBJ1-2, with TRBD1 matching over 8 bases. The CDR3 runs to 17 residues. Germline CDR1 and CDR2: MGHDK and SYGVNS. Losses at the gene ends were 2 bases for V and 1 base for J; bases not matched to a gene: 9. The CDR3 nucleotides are TGTGCCAGCAGTGAAATGGGATGGGACAGGAGTAACTATGGCTACACCTTC. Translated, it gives CASSEMGWDRSNYGYTF.

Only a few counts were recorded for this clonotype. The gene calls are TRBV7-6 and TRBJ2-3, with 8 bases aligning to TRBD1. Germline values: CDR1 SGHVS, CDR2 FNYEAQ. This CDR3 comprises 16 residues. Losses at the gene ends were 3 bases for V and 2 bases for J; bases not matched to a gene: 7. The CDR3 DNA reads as TGTGCCAGCAGCTTTACGACAGGGGACTTCACAGATACGCAGTATTTT. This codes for CASSFTTGDFTDTQYF.

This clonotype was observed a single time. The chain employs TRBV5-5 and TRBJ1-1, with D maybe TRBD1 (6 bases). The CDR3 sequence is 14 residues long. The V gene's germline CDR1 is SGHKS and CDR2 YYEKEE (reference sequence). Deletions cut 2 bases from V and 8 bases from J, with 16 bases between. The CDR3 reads CASSLGLGAGEAFF. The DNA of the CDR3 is TGTGCCAGCAGCTTAGGATTGGGGGCCGGGGAAGCTTTCTTT.

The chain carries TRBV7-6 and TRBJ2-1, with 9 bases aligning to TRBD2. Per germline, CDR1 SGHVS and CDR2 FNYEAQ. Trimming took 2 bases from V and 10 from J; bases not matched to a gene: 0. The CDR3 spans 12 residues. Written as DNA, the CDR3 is TGTGCCAGCAGCTTACTAGCGGGAGAGCAGTTCTTC. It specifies CASSLLAGEQFF.

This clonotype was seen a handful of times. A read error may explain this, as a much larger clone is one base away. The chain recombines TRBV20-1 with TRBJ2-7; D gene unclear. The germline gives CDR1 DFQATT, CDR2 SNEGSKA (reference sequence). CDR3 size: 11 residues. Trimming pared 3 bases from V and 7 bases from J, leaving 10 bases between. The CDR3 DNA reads TGCAGTGCTAGGATAGCATCGGAGCAGTACTTC. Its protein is CSARIASEQYF.

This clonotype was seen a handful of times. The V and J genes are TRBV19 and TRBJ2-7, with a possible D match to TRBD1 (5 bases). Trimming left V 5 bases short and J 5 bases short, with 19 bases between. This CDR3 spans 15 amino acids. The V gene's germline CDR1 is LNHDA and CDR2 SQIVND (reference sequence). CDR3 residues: CASSAETAYRNEQYF. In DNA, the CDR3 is TGTGCCAGTAGTGCCGAGACAGCGTATCGGAACGAGCAGTACTTC.

CDR3 coding DNA: TGTGCCAGTAGTATAGGACGACAGGGCCAAGAGACCCAGTACTTC. This sequence encodes CASSIGRQGQETQYF. V and J are TRBV19 and TRBJ2-5; 7 nucleotides align to TRBD1. CDR1 LNHDA and CDR2 SQIVND come from the germline V gene (reference sequence). The V gene end was trimmed by 1 base and the J gene end by 1 base; junction bases not matched to a gene: 3. This CDR3 is built from 15 residues.

The CDR3 nucleotides are TGTGCCAGCAGGACAGGGGGGACGTATGGCTACACCTTC. This sequence encodes CASRTGGTYGYTF. The V call is TRBV7-8, the J call TRBJ2-1; 9 bases are a match to TRBD1. The assigned J gene may be wrong: the sequence end matches TRBJ1-2 better. CDR1 SGHVS and CDR2 FQNEAQ come from the germline V gene. The CDR3 totals 13 residues.

The CDR3 sequence: CASSFSPQPQHF. For the CDR3, the DNA is TGTGCCAGCAGTTTTTCACCCCAGCCCCAGCATTTT. The rearrangement links TRBV12-3 or TRBV12-4 to TRBJ1-5, with D uncertain. This CDR3 is 12 amino acids long. The V gene lost 3 bases and the J gene lost 7 bases, with 7 bases spanning the gap.

The CDR3 loop reads CAISDVGLGDTQYF. CDR3 DNA: TGTGCCATCAGTGATGTCGGACTCGGGGATACGCAGTATTTT. This chain links TRBV10-3 with TRBJ2-3; a weak D match, TRBD2 (5 bases). Trimming shortened V by 3 bases and J by 6 bases, and 13 bases separated the two germline ends. Germline values: CDR1 ENHRY, CDR2 SYGVKD. The CDR3 is made up of 14 amino acids.

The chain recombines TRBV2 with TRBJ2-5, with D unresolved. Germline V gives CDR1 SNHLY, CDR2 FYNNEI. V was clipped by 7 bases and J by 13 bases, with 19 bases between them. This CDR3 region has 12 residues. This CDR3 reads CASMGDQEIRYF. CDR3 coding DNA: TGTGCCAGCATGGGCGACCAAGAGATCCGGTACTTC.

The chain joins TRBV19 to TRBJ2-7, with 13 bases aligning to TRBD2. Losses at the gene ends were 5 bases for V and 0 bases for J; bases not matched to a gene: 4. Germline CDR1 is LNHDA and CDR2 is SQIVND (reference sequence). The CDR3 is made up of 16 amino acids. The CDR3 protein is CASSPGTSGVSYEQYF. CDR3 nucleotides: TGTGCCAGTAGTCCTGGGACTAGCGGGGTCTCCTACGAGCAGTACTTC.

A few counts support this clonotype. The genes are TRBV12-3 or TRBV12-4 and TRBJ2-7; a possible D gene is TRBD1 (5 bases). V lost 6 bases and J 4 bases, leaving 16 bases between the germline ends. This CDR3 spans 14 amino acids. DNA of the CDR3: TGTGCCAGCAGCCCTCATACAGGATGGTACGAGCAGTACTTC. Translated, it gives CASSPHTGWYEQYF.

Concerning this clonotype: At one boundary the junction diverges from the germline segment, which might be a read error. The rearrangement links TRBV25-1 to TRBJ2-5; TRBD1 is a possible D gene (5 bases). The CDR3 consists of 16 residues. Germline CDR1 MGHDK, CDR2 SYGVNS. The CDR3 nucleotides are TGTGCCAGTAGTGATAGGTGGGCAGGGTACCAAGAGACCCAGTACTTC. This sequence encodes CASSDRWAGYQETQYF.

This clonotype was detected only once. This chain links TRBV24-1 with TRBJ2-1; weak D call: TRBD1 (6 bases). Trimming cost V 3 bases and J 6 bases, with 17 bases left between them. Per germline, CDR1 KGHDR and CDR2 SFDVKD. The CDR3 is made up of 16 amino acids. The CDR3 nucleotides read TGTGCCACCAGTGATCCTAGCCCCAGGGGTGGCAATGAGCAGTTCTTC. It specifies CATSDPSPRGGNEQFF.

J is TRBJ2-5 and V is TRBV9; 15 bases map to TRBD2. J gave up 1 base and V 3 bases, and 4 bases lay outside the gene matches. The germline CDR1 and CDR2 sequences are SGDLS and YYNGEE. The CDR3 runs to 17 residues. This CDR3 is CASSGTSGRASQETQYF. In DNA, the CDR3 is TGTGCCAGCAGCGGGACTAGCGGGAGGGCCAGCCAAGAGACCCAGTACTTC.

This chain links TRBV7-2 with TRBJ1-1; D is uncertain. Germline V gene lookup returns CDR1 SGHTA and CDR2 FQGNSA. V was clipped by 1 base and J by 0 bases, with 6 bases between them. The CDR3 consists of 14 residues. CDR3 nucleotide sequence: TGTGCCAGCAGCTTAGGGGCGCTGAACACTGAAGCTTTCTTT. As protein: CASSLGALNTEAFF.

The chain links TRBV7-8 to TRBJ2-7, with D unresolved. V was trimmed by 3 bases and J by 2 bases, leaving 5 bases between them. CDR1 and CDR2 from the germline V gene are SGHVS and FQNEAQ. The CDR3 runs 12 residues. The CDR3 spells CASSLEAYEQYF. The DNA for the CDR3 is TGTGCCAGCAGCTTGGAAGCCTACGAGCAGTACTTC.

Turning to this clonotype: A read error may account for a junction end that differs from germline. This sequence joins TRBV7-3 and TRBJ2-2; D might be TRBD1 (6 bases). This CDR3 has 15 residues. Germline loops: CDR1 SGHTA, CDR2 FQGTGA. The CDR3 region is CASGLDRSNPGELFF. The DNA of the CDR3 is TGTGCCAGCGGCTTAGACAGGAGTAACCCCGGGGAGCTGTTTTTT.